This is a list of T cell receptor beta chains from one sample in a study of blood T cells in healthy people across ages. TCRdb passed the 5' RACE reads through MiXCR, listing each CDR3 protein once. The repertoire holds over 1,500,000 distinct CDR3 sequences, roughly two fifths seen once, with roughly 24% in the top ten. Material for sequencing was blood. Receptors were obtained from a human donor in good health. CDR3s include the opening cysteine and the closing phenylalanine or tryptophan. The D gene is left open where the match is weak. Expanded clones get a size class; other rows say once, few or many, or leave the size out.

CDR3 length: 14; D gene: .; clone size: .; V gene: TRBV11-3; J gene: TRBJ2-7; CDR3 DNA: TGTGCCAACAGCCTTCTTGGGATTACCTACGAGCAGTACTTC; CDR3 protein: CANSLLGITYEQYF
CDR3 length: 13; D gene: TRBD1; clone size: few; V gene: TRBV29-1; J gene: TRBJ2-5; CDR3 DNA: TGCAGCGGCAAGACAGGGGGCCAAGAGACCCAGTACTTC; CDR3 protein: CSGKTGGQETQYF
CDR3 length: 13; D gene: TRBD2; clone size: .; V gene: TRBV29-1; J gene: TRBJ2-1; CDR3 DNA: TGCAGCGTTGACTTGAGACTAGCGGGGGGTTGGTTCTTC; CDR3 protein: CSVDLRLAGGWFF
CDR3 length: 14; D gene: .; clone size: .; V gene: TRBV2; J gene: TRBJ2-7; CDR3 DNA: TGTGCCAGCAGATGGGGACCCACGCCCAACGAGCAGTACTTC; CDR3 protein: CASRWGPTPNEQYF
CDR3 length: 17; D gene: TRBD1; clone size: few; V gene: TRBV7-2; J gene: TRBJ2-3; CDR3 DNA: TGTGCCAGCAGCTTAGCCCCCGGGACAGGGCGTACAGATACGCAGTATTTT; CDR3 protein: CASSLAPGTGRTDTQYF
CDR3 length: 13; D gene: .; clone size: .; V gene: TRBV25-1; J gene: TRBJ2-1; CDR3 DNA: TGTGCCAGCAGTGAAAAAAATTGGAATGAGCAGTTCTTC; CDR3 protein: CASSEKNWNEQFF
CDR3 length: 13; D gene: .; clone size: few; V gene: TRBV15; J gene: TRBJ1-5; CDR3 DNA: TGTGCCACCAGCAGAGGCCCCCATCAGCCCCAGCATTTT; CDR3 protein: CATSRGPHQPQHF
CDR3 length: 14; D gene: .; clone size: once; V gene: TRBV7-2; J gene: TRBJ2-4; CDR3 DNA: TGTGCCAGCAGCCCCAGTCTGTCAGGAAACATTCAGTACTTC; CDR3 protein: CASSPSLSGNIQYF
CDR3 length: 14; D gene: .; clone size: .; V gene: TRBV5-1; J gene: TRBJ1-4; CDR3 DNA: TGCGCCAGCAGAGAGCAGGGAACTAATGAAAAACTGTTTTTT; CDR3 protein: CASREQGTNEKLFF
CDR3 length: 14; D gene: .; clone size: .; V gene: TRBV27; J gene: TRBJ2-1; CDR3 DNA: TGTGCCTCTAGCGAGGACGGCTCCTACAATGAGCAGTTCTTC; CDR3 protein: CASSEDGSYNEQFF
CDR3 length: 15; D gene: .; clone size: .; V gene: TRBV19; J gene: TRBJ1-2; CDR3 DNA: TGTGCCAGTAGTATAGATCACCGGACATTCCAAGGCTACACCTTC; CDR3 protein: CASSIDHRTFQGYTF